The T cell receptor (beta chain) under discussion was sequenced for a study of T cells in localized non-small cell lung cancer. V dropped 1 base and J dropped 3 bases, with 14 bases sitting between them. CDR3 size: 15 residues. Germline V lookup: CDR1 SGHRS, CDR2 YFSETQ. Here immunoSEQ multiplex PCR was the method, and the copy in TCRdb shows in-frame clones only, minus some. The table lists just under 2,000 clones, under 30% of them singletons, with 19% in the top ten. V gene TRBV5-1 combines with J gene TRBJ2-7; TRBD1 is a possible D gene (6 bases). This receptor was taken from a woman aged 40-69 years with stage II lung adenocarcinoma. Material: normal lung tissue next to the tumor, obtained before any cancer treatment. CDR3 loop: CASSLNTGTLYEQYF. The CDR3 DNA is TGCGCCAGCAGCTTGAACACAGGGACCCTCTACGAGCAGTACTTC.